The clone carrying this T cell receptor beta chain was seen just once. V gave up 4 bases and J gave up 4 bases; unmatched junction bases: 4. The germline V gene encodes CDR1 SGHRS and CDR2 YFSETQ. CDR3 length: 15 amino acids. Cohort assignment relied on participant-reported clinical history. This sample was included in a study of blood T cell repertoires in COVID-19. Study-level information: Donors in the United States, Italy and Spain gave samples during acute or convalescent COVID-19.

Repertoires were generated with immunoSEQ multiplex PCR, while TCRdb's copy carries only in-frame clones and drops some. This table has approximately 440,000 clones, 90% appearing once. The chain joins TRBV5-1 to TRBJ2-2; 10 positions agree with TRBD1. The TCR sequence derives from a man aged 18 to 29 who had recovered from COVID-19. The sample taken for sequencing was PBMCs or T cells enriched from blood (not recorded which). The CDR3, as DNA: TGCGCCAGCAGCGCGGGACAGGGGTTCACCGGGGAGCTGTTTTTT. It yields the protein CASSAGQGFTGELFF.